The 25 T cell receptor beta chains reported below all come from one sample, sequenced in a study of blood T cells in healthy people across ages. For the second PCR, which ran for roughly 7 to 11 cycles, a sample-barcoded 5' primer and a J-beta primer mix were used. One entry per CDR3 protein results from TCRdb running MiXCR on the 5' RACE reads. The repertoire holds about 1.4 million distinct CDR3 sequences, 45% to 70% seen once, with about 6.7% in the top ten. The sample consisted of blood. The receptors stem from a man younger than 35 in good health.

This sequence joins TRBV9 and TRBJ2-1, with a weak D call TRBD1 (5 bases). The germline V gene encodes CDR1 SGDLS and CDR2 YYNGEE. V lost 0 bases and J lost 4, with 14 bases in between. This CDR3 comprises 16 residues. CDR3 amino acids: CASSVELGRGYNEQFF. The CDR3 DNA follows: TGTGCCAGCAGCGTAGAGCTCGGAAGGGGTTACAATGAGCAGTTCTTC.

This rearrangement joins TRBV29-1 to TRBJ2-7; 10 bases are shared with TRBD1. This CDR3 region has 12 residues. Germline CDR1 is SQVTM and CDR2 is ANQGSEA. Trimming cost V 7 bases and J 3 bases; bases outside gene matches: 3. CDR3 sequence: CSAGTGDYEQYF. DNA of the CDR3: TGCAGCGCCGGGACAGGGGACTACGAGCAGTACTTC.

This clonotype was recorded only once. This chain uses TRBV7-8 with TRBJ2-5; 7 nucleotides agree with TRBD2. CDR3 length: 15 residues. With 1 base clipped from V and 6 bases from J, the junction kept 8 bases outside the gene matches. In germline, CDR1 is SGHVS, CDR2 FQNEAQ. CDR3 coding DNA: TGTGCCAGCAGCTTAGAGACGGGGGGTAGACAGACCCAGTACTTC. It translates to CASSLETGGRQTQYF.

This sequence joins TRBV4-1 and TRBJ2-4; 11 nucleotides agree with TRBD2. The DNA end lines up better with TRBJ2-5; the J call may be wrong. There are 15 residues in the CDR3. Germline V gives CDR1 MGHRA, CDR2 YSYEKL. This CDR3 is CASSVPTSGGQTQYF. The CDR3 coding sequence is TGCGCCAGCAGCGTACCAACTAGCGGGGGTCAGACCCAGTACTTC.

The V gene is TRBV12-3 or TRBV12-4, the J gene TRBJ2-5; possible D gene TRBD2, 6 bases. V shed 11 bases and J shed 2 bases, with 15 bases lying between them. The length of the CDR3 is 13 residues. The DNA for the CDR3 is TGTGCCGCAGCGGGCGGAATTCAAGAGACCCAGTACTTC. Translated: CAAAGGIQETQYF.

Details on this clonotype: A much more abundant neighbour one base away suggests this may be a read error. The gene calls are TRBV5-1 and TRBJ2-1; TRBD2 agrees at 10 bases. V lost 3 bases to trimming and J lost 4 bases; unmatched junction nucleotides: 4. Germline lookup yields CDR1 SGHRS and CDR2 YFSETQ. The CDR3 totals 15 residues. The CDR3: CASSWELAGYNEQFF. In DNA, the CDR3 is TGCGCCAGCAGCTGGGAACTAGCGGGGTACAATGAGCAGTTCTTC.

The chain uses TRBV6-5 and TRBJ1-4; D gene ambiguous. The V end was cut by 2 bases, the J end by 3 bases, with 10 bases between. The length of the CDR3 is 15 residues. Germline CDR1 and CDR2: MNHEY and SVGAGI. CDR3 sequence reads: CASSYEGRANEKLFF. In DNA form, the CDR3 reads TGTGCCAGCAGTTACGAAGGGAGAGCTAATGAAAAACTGTTTTTT.

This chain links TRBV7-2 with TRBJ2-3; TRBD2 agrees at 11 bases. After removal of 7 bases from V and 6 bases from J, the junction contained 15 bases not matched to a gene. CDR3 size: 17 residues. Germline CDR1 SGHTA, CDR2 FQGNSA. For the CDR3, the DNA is TGTGCCAGCACCGGGGGAAGACTAGCGGGGCGCCGGGATACGCAGTATTTT. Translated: CASTGGRLAGRRDTQYF.

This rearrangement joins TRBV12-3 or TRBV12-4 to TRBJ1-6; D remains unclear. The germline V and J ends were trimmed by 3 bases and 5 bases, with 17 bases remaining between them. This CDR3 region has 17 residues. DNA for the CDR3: TGTGCCAGCAGTTTCGAGTTCACACCTGGGGATAATTCACCCCTCCACTTT. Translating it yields CASSFEFTPGDNSPLHF.

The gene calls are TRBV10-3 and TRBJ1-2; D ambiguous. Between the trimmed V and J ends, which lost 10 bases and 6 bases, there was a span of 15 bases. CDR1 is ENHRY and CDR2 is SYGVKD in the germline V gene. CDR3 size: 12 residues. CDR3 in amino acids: CATLIGSHGYTF. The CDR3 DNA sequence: TGTGCCACCCTAATAGGGTCCCATGGCTACACCTTC.

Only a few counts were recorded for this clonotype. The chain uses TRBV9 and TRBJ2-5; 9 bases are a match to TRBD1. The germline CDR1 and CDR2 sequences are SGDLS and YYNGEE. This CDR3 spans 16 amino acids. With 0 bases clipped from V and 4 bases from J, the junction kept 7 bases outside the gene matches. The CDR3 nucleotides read TGTGCCAGCAGCGTAGGGGGACAGGGATTGGGAGAGACCCAGTACTTC. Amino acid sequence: CASSVGGQGLGETQYF.

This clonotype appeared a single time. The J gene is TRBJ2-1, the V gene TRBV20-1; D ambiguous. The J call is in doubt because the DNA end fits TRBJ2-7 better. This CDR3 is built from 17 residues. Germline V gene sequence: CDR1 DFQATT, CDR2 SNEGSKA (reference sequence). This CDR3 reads CSAPHLQSWVVGNEQYF. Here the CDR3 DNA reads TGCAGTGCTCCCCACCTTCAAAGTTGGGTAGTGGGGAATGAGCAGTACTTC.

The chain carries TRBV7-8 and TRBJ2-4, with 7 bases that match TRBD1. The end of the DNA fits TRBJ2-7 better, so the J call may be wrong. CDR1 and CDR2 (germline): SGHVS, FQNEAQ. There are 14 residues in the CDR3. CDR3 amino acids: CASSFDRDPYEQYF. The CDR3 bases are TGTGCCAGCAGCTTTGACAGGGACCCCTACGAGCAGTACTTC.

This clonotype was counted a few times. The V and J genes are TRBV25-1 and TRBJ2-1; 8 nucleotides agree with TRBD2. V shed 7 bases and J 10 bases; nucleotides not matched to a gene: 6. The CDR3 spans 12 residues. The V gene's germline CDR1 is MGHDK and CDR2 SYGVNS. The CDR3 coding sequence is TGTGCCAGCACCACGGGAGGGGTCGAGCAGTTCTTC. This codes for CASTTGGVEQFF.

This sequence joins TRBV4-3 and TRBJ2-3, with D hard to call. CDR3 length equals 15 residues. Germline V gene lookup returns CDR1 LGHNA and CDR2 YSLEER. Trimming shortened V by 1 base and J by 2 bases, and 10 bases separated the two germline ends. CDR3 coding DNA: TGCGCCAGCAGCCAAGGCTCTATCACCACAGATACGCAGTATTTT. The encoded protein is CASSQGSITTDTQYF.

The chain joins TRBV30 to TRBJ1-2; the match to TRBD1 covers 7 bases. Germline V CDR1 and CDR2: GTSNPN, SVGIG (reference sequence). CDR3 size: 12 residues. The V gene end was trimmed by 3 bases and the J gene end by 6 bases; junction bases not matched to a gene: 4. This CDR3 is CAWSPGGDGYTF. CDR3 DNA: TGTGCCTGGAGCCCAGGGGGAGATGGCTACACCTTC.

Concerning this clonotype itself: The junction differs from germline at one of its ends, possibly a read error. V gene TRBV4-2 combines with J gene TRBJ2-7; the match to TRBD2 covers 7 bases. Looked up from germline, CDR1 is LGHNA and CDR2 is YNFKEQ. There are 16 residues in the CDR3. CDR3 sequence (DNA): TGTGTCAGCAGCCAAGACTCCTCCGGGAGGTCCTACGAGCAGTACTTC. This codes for CVSSQDSSGRSYEQYF.

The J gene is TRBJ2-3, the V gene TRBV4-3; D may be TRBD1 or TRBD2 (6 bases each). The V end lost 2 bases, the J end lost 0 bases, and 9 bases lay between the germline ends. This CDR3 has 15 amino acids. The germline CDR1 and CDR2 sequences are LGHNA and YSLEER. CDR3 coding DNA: TGCGCCAGCAGCCAACAGGGGAGGAGCACAGATACGCAGTATTTT. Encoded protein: CASSQQGRSTDTQYF.

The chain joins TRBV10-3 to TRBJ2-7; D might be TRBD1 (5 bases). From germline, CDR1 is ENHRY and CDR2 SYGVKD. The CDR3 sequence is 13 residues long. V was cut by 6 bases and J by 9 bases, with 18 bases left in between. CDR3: CAISDIGVPMQYF. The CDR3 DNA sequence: TGTGCCATCAGCGACATAGGGGTTCCAATGCAGTACTTC.

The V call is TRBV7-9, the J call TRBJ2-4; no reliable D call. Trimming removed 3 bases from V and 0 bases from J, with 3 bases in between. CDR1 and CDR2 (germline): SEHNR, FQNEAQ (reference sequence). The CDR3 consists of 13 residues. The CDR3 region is CASSLSAKNIQYF. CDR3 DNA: TGTGCCAGCAGCTTGTCAGCCAAAAACATTCAGTACTTC.

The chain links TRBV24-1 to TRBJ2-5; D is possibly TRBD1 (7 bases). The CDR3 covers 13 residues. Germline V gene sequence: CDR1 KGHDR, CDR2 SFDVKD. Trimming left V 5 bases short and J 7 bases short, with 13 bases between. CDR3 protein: CATSGARGATQYF. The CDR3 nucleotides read TGTGCCACCAGTGGGGCCAGGGGGGCGACCCAGTACTTC.

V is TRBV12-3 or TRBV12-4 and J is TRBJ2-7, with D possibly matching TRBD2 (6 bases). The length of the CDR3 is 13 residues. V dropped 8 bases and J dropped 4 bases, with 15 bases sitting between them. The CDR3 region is CASAGTPIYEQYF. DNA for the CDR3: TGTGCCAGCGCCGGGACTCCCATATACGAGCAGTACTTC.

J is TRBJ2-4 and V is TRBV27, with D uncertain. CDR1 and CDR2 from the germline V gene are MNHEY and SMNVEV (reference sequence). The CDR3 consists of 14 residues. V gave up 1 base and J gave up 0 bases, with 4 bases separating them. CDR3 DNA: TGTGCCAGCAGTTTATTTCCAGCCAAAAACATTCAGTACTTC. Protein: CASSLFPAKNIQYF.

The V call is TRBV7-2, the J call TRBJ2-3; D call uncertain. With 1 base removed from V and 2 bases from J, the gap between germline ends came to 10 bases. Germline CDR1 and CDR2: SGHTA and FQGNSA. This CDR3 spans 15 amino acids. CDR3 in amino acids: CASSLVVAPTDTQYF. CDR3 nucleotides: TGTGCCAGCAGCTTAGTAGTGGCCCCCACAGATACGCAGTATTTT. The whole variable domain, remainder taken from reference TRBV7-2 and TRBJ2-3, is GAGVSQSPSNKVTEKGKDVELRCDPISGHTALYWYRQSLGQGLEFLIYFQGNSAPDKSGLPSDRFSAERTGGSVSTLTIQRTQQEDSAVYLCASSLVVAPTDTQYFGPGTRLTVL.

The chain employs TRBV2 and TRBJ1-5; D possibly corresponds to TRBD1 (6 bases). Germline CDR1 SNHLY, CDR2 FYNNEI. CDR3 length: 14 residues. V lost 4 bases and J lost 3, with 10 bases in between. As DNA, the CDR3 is TGTGCCAGCAGTGTAGGGGGGAACAATCAGCCCCAGCATTTT. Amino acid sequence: CASSVGGNNQPQHF.